The rows below give T cell receptor beta chains drawn from one sample of a study of CD8 T cells in Susac syndrome. TCRdb passed the immunoSEQ multiplex PCR reads through MiXCR, listing each CDR3 protein once. Found here are more than 65,000 distinct CDR3 sequences, around 96% of them singletons; the top ten hold 0.5% to 0.6%. The material sequenced was CD8+ T cells from PBMCs. Receptor source: a human donor with multiple sclerosis. The CDR3 runs from the conserved cysteine through the conserved F or W. The order of the fields is J gene, D gene, V gene, clone size, CDR3 DNA, CDR3 protein. A D gene is named only where the DNA matches it firmly. Part of the rows lack a size; the others show once, few, many or a class for expanded clones.

TRBJ2-1,-,TRBV29-1,-,TGCAGCGTTGAGGCGTTCTCCAATGAGCAGTTCTTC,CSVEAFSNEQFF
TRBJ2-5,-,TRBV4-1,-,TGCGCCAGCAGCCAAGATGGTAGCCAGACCCAGTACTTC,CASSQDGSQTQYF
TRBJ1-2,TRBD1,TRBV30,-,TGTGCCTGGAGTTTCGCAGGGGACAGCTATGGCTACACCTTC,CAWSFAGDSYGYTF
TRBJ2-7,-,TRBV30,-,TGTGCCTGGAGCGCCGGAGCAGGGGCGAACGAGCAGTACTTC,CAWSAGAGANEQYF
TRBJ2-7,-,TRBV7-2,-,TGTGCCAGCAGCTTAAATGTCCAGGCTGTGAGGGACGAGCAGTACTTC,CASSLNVQAVRDEQYF
TRBJ2-1,-,TRBV7-9,-,TGTGCCAGCAGCTTCCTAACTAGTGTGGCTGAGCAGTTCTTC,CASSFLTSVAEQFF
TRBJ1-2,TRBD1,TRBV9,-,TGTGCCAGCAGCGGTTACCGACAGGGGTATGGCTACACCTTC,CASSGYRQGYGYTF
TRBJ2-1,-,TRBV12-3/TRBV12-4,-,TGTGCCAGCAGTCTAGTGTGGGGGGACAATGAGCAGTTCTTC,CASSLVWGDNEQFF
TRBJ2-1,-,TRBV28,-,TGTGCCAGCAGTTTCTCCGGGACCTACAATGAGCAGTTCTTC,CASSFSGTYNEQFF
TRBJ2-7,-,TRBV27,few,TGTGCCAGCAGTCCAAACAGCTACGAGCAGTACTTC,CASSPNSYEQYF
TRBJ2-1,TRBD1,TRBV7-9,-,TGTGCCAGCAGCGGACAGGCCGACAATGAGCAGTTCTTC,CASSGQADNEQFF
TRBJ1-1,TRBD1,TRBV20-1,-,TGCAGTGCATCTACAGGGGATACTGAAGCTTTCTTT,CSASTGDTEAFF
TRBJ2-7,-,TRBV27,-,TGTGCCAGCGATCCTCGCGGACGCGGAGGAGGCTACGAGCAGTACTTC,CASDPRGRGGGYEQYF
TRBJ2-2,TRBD2,TRBV4-1,-,TGCGCCAGCAGCCAAGCTAGCGGGAGTAGCTCCGGGGAGCTGTTTTTT,CASSQASGSSSGELFF
TRBJ1-1,-,TRBV6-2/TRBV6-3,-,TGTGCCAGCAGTTATATGGTTGGGGGAGAGGGCACTGAAGCTTTCTTT,CASSYMVGGEGTEAFF
TRBJ1-1,-,TRBV30,-,TGTGCCTGGAGTGTTTCCCTGGCGGACACTGAAGCTTTCTTT,CAWSVSLADTEAFF
TRBJ2-4,TRBD2,TRBV24-1,-,TGTGCCACCAGTGAGATGGGGGGGGAAATTCAGTACTTC,CATSEMGGEIQYF
TRBJ2-2,-,TRBV28,-,TGTGCCAGCAGTTGGTCCGGGGAGCTGTTTTTT,CASSWSGELFF
TRBJ1-5,TRBD1,TRBV19,few,TGTGCCAGTATGGGACAGGGAAGCCAGCCCCAGCATTTT,CASMGQGSQPQHF
TRBJ1-1,-,TRBV29-1,-,TGCAGCGTTGCAAGGACAACGAACACTGAAGCTTTCTTT,CSVARTTNTEAFF
TRBJ2-7,-,TRBV20-1,-,TGCAGTGCTAGAATGCTGGGCCACGAGCAGTACTTC,CSARMLGHEQYF
TRBJ2-4,-,TRBV6-5,-,TGTGCCAGCAGTCTAGCACAATCGGGGAACATTCAGTACTTC,CASSLAQSGNIQYF
TRBJ2-7,-,TRBV20-1,-,TGCAGTGCTAGAGATGTTAGGTCGGACGCAGACTACGAGCAGTACTTC,CSARDVRSDADYEQYF
TRBJ2-1,-,TRBV29-1,-,TGCAGCGGGACTACGCCGTCCTACAATGAGCAGTTCTTC,CSGTTPSYNEQFF
TRBJ1-2,-,TRBV29-1,-,TGCAGCGTCCTCGTCGAGGGGGGGGCTAACTATGGCTACACCTTC,CSVLVEGGANYGYTF
TRBJ2-3,TRBD2,TRBV27,-,TGTGCCAGCAGTCAGACTAGCGGGAGGGTAACGACAGATACGCAGTATTTT,CASSQTSGRVTTDTQYF
TRBJ1-1,TRBD1,TRBV27,-,TGTGCCAGCAGTCTGGGACAGATGAACACTGAAGCTTTCTTT,CASSLGQMNTEAFF
TRBJ2-5,TRBD1,TRBV2,-,TGTGCCAGCAGTGCCGAGACAGGGTCTACAGAGACCCAGTACTTC,CASSAETGSTETQYF
TRBJ1-1,TRBD1,TRBV7-9,-,TGTGCCAGCAGCATCCGGACAGGCCAGCTTGAAGCTTTCTTT,CASSIRTGQLEAFF
TRBJ2-1,-,TRBV13,-,TGTGCCAGCAGCTTGGGGGCCGATTACAATGAGCAGTTCTTC,CASSLGADYNEQFF
TRBJ2-1,-,TRBV12-3/TRBV12-4,few,TGTGCCAGCAGTTTAGGACGCAATGAGCAGTTCTTC,CASSLGRNEQFF
TRBJ2-5,-,TRBV6-5,-,TGTGCCAGCAGTTACAAAACCGGGACACCGAAAGAGACCCAGTACTTC,CASSYKTGTPKETQYF
TRBJ2-7,TRBD1,TRBV13,-,TGTGCCAGCAGCGCCCGGGACAGGGGATCGCGGGAGCAGTACTTC,CASSARDRGSREQYF
TRBJ2-1,-,TRBV20-1,-,TGCAGTGCTAGAGAACCAGGGATTTGGAATGAGCAGTTCTTC,CSAREPGIWNEQFF
TRBJ2-7,-,TRBV7-9,once,TGTGCCAGCAGCCCAAGACAGGCGAATTCCTACGAGCAGTACTTC,CASSPRQANSYEQYF
TRBJ2-3,-,TRBV29-1,-,TGCAGCGTTGCCTCAGCCACCCACACAGATACGCAGTATTTT,CSVASATHTDTQYF
TRBJ2-7,-,TRBV30,-,TGTGCCTGGAGTGGGCAGGGAGGCGAGCAGTACTTC,CAWSGQGGEQYF
TRBJ2-5,-,TRBV5-4,-,TGTGCCAGCGGCCCGGGCGATGGAGAGACCCAGTACTTC,CASGPGDGETQYF
TRBJ2-3,-,TRBV24-1,-,TGTGCCACCAGTGATCCACAGATAAACACAGATACGCAGTATTTT,CATSDPQINTDTQYF
TRBJ2-3,TRBD2,TRBV24-1,-,TGTGCCACCAGTGATTTGAAGCGGGGGGACGTGGATACGCAGTATTTT,CATSDLKRGDVDTQYF
TRBJ2-3,TRBD2,TRBV11-2,-,TGTGCCAGCAGCTTAGGGGCCGGCGGGGGGGATACGCAGTATTTT,CASSLGAGGGDTQYF
TRBJ2-7,-,TRBV13,once,TGTGCCAGCAGCTTACCCCAGGACGCTCCCTGGAACGAGCAGTACTTC,CASSLPQDAPWNEQYF
TRBJ1-1,-,TRBV2,-,TGTGCCAGCAGTGTCGGGACCCCCGAAGCTTTCTTT,CASSVGTPEAFF
TRBJ2-6,-,TRBV27,-,TGTGCCAGCAGTTCTATTAGCTCTGGGGCCAACGTCCTGACTTTC,CASSSISSGANVLTF
TRBJ2-7,-,TRBV6-5,few,TGTGCCAGCAGTTACTCGATTGGCAGAGACTACGAGCAGTACTTC,CASSYSIGRDYEQYF
TRBJ1-2,-,TRBV3-1,-,TGTGCCAGCAGCCAAGGGCAGGGATATGGCTACACCTTC,CASSQGQGYGYTF
TRBJ2-3,TRBD1,TRBV7-2,few,TGTGCCAGCAGCCCAGGGACAGCAAGCACAGATACGCAGTATTTT,CASSPGTASTDTQYF
TRBJ2-5,-,TRBV2,-,TGTGCCAGCATCTTGGGGGGTAGTAAAGAGACCCAGTACTTC,CASILGGSKETQYF
TRBJ1-2,TRBD1,TRBV4-1,-,TGCGCCAGCAGCCAACCATCTGGACAGGGGCTCTATGGCTACACCTTC,CASSQPSGQGLYGYTF
TRBJ2-7,TRBD2,TRBV5-1,-,TGCGCCAGCAGCTTGGAGCGGGGAACCTACGAGCAGTACTTC,CASSLERGTYEQYF
TRBJ2-5,-,TRBV28,-,TGTGCCAGCAGTACCGGGAACGAAGAGACCCAGTACTTC,CASSTGNEETQYF
TRBJ2-1,-,TRBV9,-,TGTGCCAGCAGCGTAGGAGTGGAGAGCTCCTACAATGAGCAGTTCTTC,CASSVGVESSYNEQFF
TRBJ2-1,-,TRBV2,-,TGTGCCAGCAGTGTCGCCGGGGCTGCAAACAATGAGCAGTTCTTC,CASSVAGAANNEQFF
TRBJ2-1,-,TRBV7-7,-,TGTGCCAGCAGCTATGACAGGACCAATGAGCAGTTCTTC,CASSYDRTNEQFF
TRBJ1-1,TRBD1,TRBV5-4,-,TGTGCCAGCAGCTCAGGGACAGGGGAGTCCGAAGCTTTCTTT,CASSSGTGESEAFF